This T cell receptor (beta chain) originates from a study of response to subunit inactivated influenza vaccine (dated by TCRdb to 2017 to 2018). Looking at the study overall: The study used deep quantitative T cell receptor repertoire profiling to track responses to a trivalent subunit inactivated influenza vaccine. What the research found in general, with its limitations: It was suggested by the authors that each seasonal influenza vaccination may recruit only a limited number of new T cells.

The table lists this clonotype with a few counts. Its antigen remains undetermined. The input lacks base qualities; no much larger clone sits a single base away. From its cysteine to its phenylalanine, the CDR3 spans 15 amino acids. Only the CDR3 portion is preserved as DNA: 45 bases, with reading frame beginning at the first base. CDR1 and CDR2, looked up from the germline V gene, are SGHRS and YFSETQ. Compared with germline, V lacks 0 bases and J lacks 5 bases; bases without a gene match: 4. Library method: RT-PCR. Sequencing was performed on an Illumina HiSeq 2500. Starting from the raw public reads, TCRdb applied fastp trimming at Q25, assembled clones with MiXCR and retained in-frame beta chains. Every CDR3 protein is listed once, alongside the most common genes and DNA of its rows. This sample has under 850,000 distinct CDR3 sequences in its table, and approximately 17% of those were observed once. The ten largest clones capture 11% of the sample.

This TCR came from a man in his fifties who received an inactivated influenza vaccine. Donor details come from another sample of the same person, matched by shared clones. The specimen comprised PBMCs from blood, sampled about 5 days after vaccination. The chain employs TRBV5-1 and TRBJ2-1; 8 bases in the junction line up with TRBD1. The DNA sequence is given as TGCGCCAGCAGCTTGGCCGGGACAGGACACAATGAGCAGTTCTTC. This is translated as CASSLAGTGHNEQFF.